This record looks at one T cell receptor beta chain sequence and its context. Its target is not known. The data belong to a study of cytomegalovirus exposure and HLA in healthy donors. Among the donors, all were healthy bone marrow donors. The CDR3 consists of 19 residues. J gave up 0 bases and V 4 bases, and 8 bases lay outside the gene matches. Germline V gives CDR1 SGHTA, CDR2 FQGTGA. PCR was performed using 60 Vbeta and 13 Jbeta primers. Profiling relied on immunoSEQ multiplex PCR, and the TCRdb table lists in-frame clones only, not all of them. The sample lists under 200,000 clones, 75% occurring once. Notes on the study in general: An analysis that came later showed most CMV-associated TCR beta chains appearing HLA-restricted. Within an earlier analysis, most TCR beta V segments proved productive either about 87% or about 30% of the time. Cytomegalovirus-associated status was assigned to 164 TCR beta chains.

The sequenced sample consisted of PBMCs. The source of this sequence is a woman aged 50 to 65 in good health and CMV-seropositive. The chain combines TRBV7-3 with TRBJ2-3, with 15 bases lining up with TRBD2. CDR3 loop: CASSWVGLAGGLSTDTQYF. The CDR3 DNA is TGTGCCAGCAGCTGGGTGGGACTAGCGGGGGGACTAAGCACAGATACGCAGTATTTT.